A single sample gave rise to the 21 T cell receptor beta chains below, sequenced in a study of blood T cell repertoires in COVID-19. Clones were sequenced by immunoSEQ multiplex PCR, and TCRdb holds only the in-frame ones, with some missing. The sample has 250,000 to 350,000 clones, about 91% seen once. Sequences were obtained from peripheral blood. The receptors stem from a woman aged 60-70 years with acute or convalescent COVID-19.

CDR3 loop: CASSSYQGATEAFF. DNA of the CDR3: TGTGCCAGCAGTTCATACCAGGGGGCAACTGAAGCTTTCTTT. This rearrangement joins TRBV6-5 to TRBJ1-1; 8 bases fit TRBD1. V shed 4 bases and J 5 bases; nucleotides not matched to a gene: 6. Per germline, CDR1 MNHEY and CDR2 SVGAGI. CDR3 length equals 14 residues.

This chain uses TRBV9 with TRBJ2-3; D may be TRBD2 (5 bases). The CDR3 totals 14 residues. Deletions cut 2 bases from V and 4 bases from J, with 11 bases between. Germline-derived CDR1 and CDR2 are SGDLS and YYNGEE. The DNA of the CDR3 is TGTGCCAGCAGCGTTACCGGAGGAGCAGATACGCAGTATTTT. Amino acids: CASSVTGGADTQYF. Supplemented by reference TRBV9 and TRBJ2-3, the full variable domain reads DSGVTQTPKHLITATGQRVTLRCSPRSGDLSVYWYQQSLDQGLQFLIQYYNGEERAKGNILERFSAQQFPDLHSELNLSSLELGDSALYFCASSVTGGADTQYFGPGTRLTVL.

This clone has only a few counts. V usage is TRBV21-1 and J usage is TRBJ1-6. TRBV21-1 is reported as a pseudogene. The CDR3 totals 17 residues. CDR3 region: CASSKEGRQGGQSPLHF. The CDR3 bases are TGTGCCAGCAGCAAAGAAGGGAGGCAGGGAGGGCAATCACCCCTCCACTTT.

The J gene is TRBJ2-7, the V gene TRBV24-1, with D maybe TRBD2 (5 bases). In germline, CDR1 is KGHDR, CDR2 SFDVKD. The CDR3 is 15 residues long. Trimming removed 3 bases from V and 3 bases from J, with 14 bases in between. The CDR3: CATSDARGKGYEQYF. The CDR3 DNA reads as TGTGCCACCAGTGATGCGAGAGGGAAAGGCTACGAGCAGTACTTC.

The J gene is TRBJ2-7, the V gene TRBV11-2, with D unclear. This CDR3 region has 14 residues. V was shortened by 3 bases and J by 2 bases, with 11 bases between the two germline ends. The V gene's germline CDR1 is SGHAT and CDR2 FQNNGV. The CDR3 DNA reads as TGTGCCAGCAGCTTTGATAGATACGCCTACGAGCAGTACTTC. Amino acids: CASSFDRYAYEQYF.

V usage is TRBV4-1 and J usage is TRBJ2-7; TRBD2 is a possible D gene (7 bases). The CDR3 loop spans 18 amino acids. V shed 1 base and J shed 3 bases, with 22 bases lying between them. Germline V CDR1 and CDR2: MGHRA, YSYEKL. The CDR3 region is CASSQVGVGAGAFYEQYF. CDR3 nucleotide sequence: TGCGCCAGCAGCCAAGTGGGGGTAGGGGCGGGGGCCTTCTACGAGCAGTACTTC.

The CDR3 here is CASSPPGQTRVGEQYF. Here the CDR3 DNA reads TGCGCCAGCAGCCCTCCGGGTCAAACGAGGGTGGGCGAGCAGTACTTC. This chain uses TRBV5-1 with TRBJ2-7, with a weak D call TRBD2 (5 bases). The V end was cut by 4 bases, the J end by 6 bases, with 23 bases between. The CDR3 is 16 amino acids. Per germline, CDR1 SGHRS and CDR2 YFSETQ.

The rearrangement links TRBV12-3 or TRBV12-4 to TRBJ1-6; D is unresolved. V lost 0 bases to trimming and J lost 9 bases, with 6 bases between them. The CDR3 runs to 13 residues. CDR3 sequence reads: CASSLALRSPLHF. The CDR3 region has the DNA TGTGCCAGCAGTTTAGCTCTCCGTTCACCCCTCCACTTT.

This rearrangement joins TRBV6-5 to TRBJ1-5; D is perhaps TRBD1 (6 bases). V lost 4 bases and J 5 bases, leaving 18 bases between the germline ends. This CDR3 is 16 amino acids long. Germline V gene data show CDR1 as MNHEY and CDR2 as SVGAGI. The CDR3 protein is CASSFSGTRRDQPQHF. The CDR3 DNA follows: TGTGCCAGCAGTTTCTCCGGGACAAGACGAGATCAGCCCCAGCATTTT.

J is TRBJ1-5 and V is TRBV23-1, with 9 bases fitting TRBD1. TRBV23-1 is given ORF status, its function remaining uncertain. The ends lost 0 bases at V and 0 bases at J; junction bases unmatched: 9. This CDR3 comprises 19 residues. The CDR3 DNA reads TGCGCCAGCAGTCAATCTTCGGGACAGGGTGTCTGTAGCAATCAGCCCCAGCATTTT. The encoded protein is CASSQSSGQGVCSNQPQHF.

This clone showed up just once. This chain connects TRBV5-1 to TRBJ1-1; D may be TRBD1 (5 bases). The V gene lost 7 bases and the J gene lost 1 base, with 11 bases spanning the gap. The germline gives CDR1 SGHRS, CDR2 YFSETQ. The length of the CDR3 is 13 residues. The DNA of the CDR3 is TGCGCCAGCGGAGTACAGGAGAACACTGAAGCTTTCTTT. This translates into CASGVQENTEAFF. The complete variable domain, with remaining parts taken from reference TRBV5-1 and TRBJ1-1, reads KAGVTQTPRYLIKTRGQQVTLSCSPISGHRSVSWYQQTPGQGLQFLFEYFSETQRNKGNFPGRFSGRQFSNSRSEMNVSTLELGDSALYLCASGVQENTEAFFGQGTRLTVV.

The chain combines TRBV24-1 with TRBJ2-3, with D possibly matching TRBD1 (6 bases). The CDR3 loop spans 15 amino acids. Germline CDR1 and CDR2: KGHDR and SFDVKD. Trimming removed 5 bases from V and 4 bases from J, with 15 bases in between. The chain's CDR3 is CATSGSGDRADTQYF. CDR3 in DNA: TGTGCCACCAGTGGTTCAGGGGATAGAGCAGATACGCAGTATTTT.

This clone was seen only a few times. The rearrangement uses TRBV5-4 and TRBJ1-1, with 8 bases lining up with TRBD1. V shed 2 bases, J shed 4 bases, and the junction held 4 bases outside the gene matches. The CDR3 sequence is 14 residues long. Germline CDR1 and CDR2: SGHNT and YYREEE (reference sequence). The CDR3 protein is CASSFPGTGTEAFF. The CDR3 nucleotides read TGTGCCAGCAGCTTTCCCGGGACAGGCACTGAAGCTTTCTTT.

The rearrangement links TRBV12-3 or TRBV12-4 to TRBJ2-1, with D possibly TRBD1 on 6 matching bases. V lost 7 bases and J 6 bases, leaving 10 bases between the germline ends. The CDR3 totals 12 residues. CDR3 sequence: CASTPGANEQFF. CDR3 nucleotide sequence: TGTGCCAGCACCCCAGGGGCCAATGAGCAGTTCTTC.

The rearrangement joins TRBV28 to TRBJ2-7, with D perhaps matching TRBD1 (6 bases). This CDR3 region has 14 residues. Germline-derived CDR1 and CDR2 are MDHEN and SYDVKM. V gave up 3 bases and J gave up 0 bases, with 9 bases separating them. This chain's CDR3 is CASSLSQGSYEQYF. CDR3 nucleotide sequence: TGTGCCAGCAGTTTGTCACAGGGCTCCTACGAGCAGTACTTC. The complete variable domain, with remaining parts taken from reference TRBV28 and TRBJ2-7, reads DVKVTQSSRYLVKRTGEKVFLECVQDMDHENMFWYRQDPGLGLRLIYFSYDVKMKEKGDIPEGYSVSREKKERFSLILESASTNQTSMYLCASSLSQGSYEQYFGPGTRLTVT.

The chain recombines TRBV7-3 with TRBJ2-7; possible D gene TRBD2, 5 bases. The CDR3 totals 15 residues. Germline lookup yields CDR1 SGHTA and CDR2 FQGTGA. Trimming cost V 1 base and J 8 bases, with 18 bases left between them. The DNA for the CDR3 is TGTGCCAGCAGCTTAAAGGGAGCCTCCTACGAGCAGCAGTACTTC. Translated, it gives CASSLKGASYEQQYF.

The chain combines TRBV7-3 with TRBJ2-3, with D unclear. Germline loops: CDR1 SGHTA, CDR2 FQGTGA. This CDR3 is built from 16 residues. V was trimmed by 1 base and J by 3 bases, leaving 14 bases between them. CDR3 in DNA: TGTGCCAGCAGCTTAAACGCAGGCACAGTGACAGATACGCAGTATTTT. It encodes CASSLNAGTVTDTQYF.

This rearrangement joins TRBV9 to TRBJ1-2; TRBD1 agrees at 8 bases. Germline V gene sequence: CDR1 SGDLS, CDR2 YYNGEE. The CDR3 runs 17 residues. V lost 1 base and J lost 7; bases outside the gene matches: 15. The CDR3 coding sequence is TGTGCCAGCAGCGTAAATATCCTCGGACAGGGCGGATCTGGCTACACCTTC. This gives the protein CASSVNILGQGGSGYTF.

The CDR3 protein is CASQRSRQGAENTEAFF. CDR3 nucleotide sequence: TGCGCCAGCCAACGCTCCCGACAGGGAGCGGAGAACACTGAAGCTTTCTTT. The chain joins TRBV10-1 to TRBJ1-1; 7 nucleotides match TRBD1. The CDR3 has 17 residues. Germline lookup yields CDR1 WNHNN and CDR2 SYGVQD (reference sequence). The junction had 16 bases not matched to a gene; V was cut back by 8 bases and J by 1 base.

DNA of the CDR3: TGTGCCAGCAAAAGGACAGGGAACGATCAGCCCCAGCATTTT. Residues: CASKRTGNDQPQHF. The rearrangement links TRBV6-5 to TRBJ1-5, with TRBD1 matching over 8 bases. V dropped 7 bases and J dropped 5; count of bases not matched to a gene: 7. Germline CDR1 MNHEY, CDR2 SVGAGI. This CDR3 is built from 14 residues.

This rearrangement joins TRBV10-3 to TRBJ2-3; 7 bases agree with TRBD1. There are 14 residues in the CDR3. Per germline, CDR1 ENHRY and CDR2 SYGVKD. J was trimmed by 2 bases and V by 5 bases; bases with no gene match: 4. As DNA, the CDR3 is TGTGCCATCAGTACAGGGGCATCCACAGATACGCAGTATTTT. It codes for CAISTGASTDTQYF.